A selection of T cell receptor beta chains follows, all from one sample in a study of human T cells and chemical hapten exposure. One entry per CDR3 protein, called by TCRdb with MiXCR from the RACE reads. The sample lists around 31,000 distinct CDR3 sequences, approximately 7.4% seen once, with roughly 9.2% in the top ten. The sequencing input was whole blood. The source is a human donor in good health. Some clones in this sample may be carry-over from other donors' samples. The CDR3 runs from the conserved cysteine through the conserved F or W. D genes are given only for firm matches. Not every row has a clone size; where given, it reads once, few, many or a size class.

TRBJ1-4 | - | few | TRBV20-1 | TGCAGTGCTACCAGCCAGGGGAGAGAAAAACTGTTTTTT | CSATSQGREKLFF
TRBJ2-1 | - | few | TRBV7-8 | TGTGCCAGCAGCCCCGACTACCCCACCTCCATCTACAATGAGCAGTTCTTC | CASSPDYPTSIYNEQFF
TRBJ1-4 | - | few | TRBV20-1 | TGCAGTGCTAGCGACGGACCGGTTGGGCATGAAAAACTGTTTTTT | CSASDGPVGHEKLFF
TRBJ2-7 | TRBD2 | many | TRBV5-5 | TGTGCCAGCAGCTTGGCCGGAATAGCGGGAAACGAGCAGTACTTC | CASSLAGIAGNEQYF
TRBJ1-1 | - | medium-sized | TRBV19 | TGTGCCAGTAGCCCAGGGTGGAATCGGGGGACTGAAGCTTTCTTT | CASSPGWNRGTEAFF
TRBJ1-1 | - | many | TRBV7-9 | TGTGCCAGCACCACAGAAAATGGCGCTGAAGCTTTCTTT | CASTTENGAEAFF
TRBJ1-1 | TRBD1 | few | TRBV6-1 | TGTGCCAGCAGTAAAGACAGGGTGAACACTGAAGCTTTCTTT | CASSKDRVNTEAFF
TRBJ2-7 | TRBD1 | many | TRBV7-9 | TGTGCCAGCAGCCCAAGACAGGGTACCTACGAGCAGTACTTC | CASSPRQGTYEQYF
TRBJ2-3 | TRBD1 | - | TRBV10-3 | TGTGCCATCAGTGAGTCGAATTTAGGACAGGGGCCCTCTAGCACAGATACGCAGTATTTT | CAISESNLGQGPSSTDTQYF
TRBJ2-7 | - | many | TRBV2 | TGTGCCAGCAGTGAACAGGGCTACGAGCAGTACTTC | CASSEQGYEQYF
TRBJ2-7 | TRBD1 | many | TRBV2 | TGTGCCAGCAGTGAACCCTATACCGGGACAGTTTACGAGCAGTACTTC | CASSEPYTGTVYEQYF
TRBJ1-4 | - | few | TRBV6-2/TRBV6-3 | TGTGCCAGCACCCGCCGACATGAACTTAATGAAAAACTGTTTTTT | CASTRRHELNEKLFF
TRBJ2-3 | TRBD2 | many | TRBV7-2 | TGTGCCAGCAGCTTCCCAAAGACTAGCGGGAGGGATACGCAGTATTTT | CASSFPKTSGRDTQYF
TRBJ2-3 | - | - | TRBV10-2 | TGCGCCAGCAGTGAGATTCCAGACATCTGCGGAGATACGCAGTATTTT | CASSEIPDICGDTQYF
TRBJ1-5 | - | few | TRBV2 | TGTGCCAGCAGTGCCGGACAGAGCAATCAGCCCCAGCATTTT | CASSAGQSNQPQHF
TRBJ1-1 | TRBD1 | few | TRBV3-1 | TGTGCCAGCGCTACCGCCTACAGGGGGATGAACACTGAAGCTTTCTTT | CASATAYRGMNTEAFF
TRBJ1-1 | - | many | TRBV20-1 | TGCAGTGCTAGAGAAGACAAATACACTGAAGCTTTCTTT | CSAREDKYTEAFF